The TCR beta chain described here comes from a study of T cells in Graves' hyperthyroidism and ophthalmopathy. Amplification of TCR beta CDR3 regions was performed using RNA transcripts as template. In the first-round RT-PCR of the TCR CDR3, the HTBI primer set was used. TCRdb itself ran the multiplex PCR reads through MiXCR, one entry per CDR3 protein. Here the sample spans roughly 290,000 distinct CDR3 sequences, about an eighth being singletons. Study-level results: Ophthalmopathy was predicted by the model a median of about six months ahead of onset.

Per germline, CDR1 SEHNR and CDR2 FQNEAQ (reference sequence). The V gene lost 5 bases and the J gene lost 5 bases, with 15 bases spanning the gap. This CDR3 has 14 residues. This clonotype appeared many times. Its matching antigen is unknown. This chain uses TRBV7-9 with TRBJ2-5; D is undetermined. Sequenced: blood. This clonotype originated in a woman aged 25 to 39 with Graves' hyperthyroidism that later progressed to Graves' ophthalmopathy. DNA for the CDR3: TGTGCCAGCAGCGACGGTGGAGAGTATGAGACCCAGTACTTC. As protein: CASSDGGEYETQYF.